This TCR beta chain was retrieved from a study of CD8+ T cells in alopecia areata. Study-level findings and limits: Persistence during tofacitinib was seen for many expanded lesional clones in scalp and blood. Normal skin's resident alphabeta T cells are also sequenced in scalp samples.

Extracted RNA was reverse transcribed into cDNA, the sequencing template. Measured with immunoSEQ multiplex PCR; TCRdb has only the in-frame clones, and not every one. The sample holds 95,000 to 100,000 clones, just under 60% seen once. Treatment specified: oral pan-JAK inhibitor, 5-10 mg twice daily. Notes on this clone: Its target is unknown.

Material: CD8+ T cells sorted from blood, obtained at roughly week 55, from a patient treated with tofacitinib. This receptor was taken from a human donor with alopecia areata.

This CDR3 reads CASSSQGRRTEAFF. DNA of the CDR3: TGTGCCAGCAGTTCACAGGGGAGGAGAACTGAAGCTTTCTTT. The chain recombines TRBV13 with TRBJ1-1, with TRBD1 matching over 7 bases. CDR3 length: 14 amino acids. Germline CDR1 reads PRHDT; CDR2 reads FYEKMQ (reference sequence). V shed 6 bases, J shed 5 bases, and the junction held 9 bases outside the gene matches. The entire variable domain, with the rest obtained from reference TRBV13 and TRBJ1-1, is as follows: AAGVIQSPRHLIKEKRETATLKCYPIPRHDTVYWYQQGPGQDPQFLISFYEKMQSDKGSIPDRFSAQQFSDYHSELNMSSLELGDSALYFCASSSQGRRTEAFFGQGTRLTVV.